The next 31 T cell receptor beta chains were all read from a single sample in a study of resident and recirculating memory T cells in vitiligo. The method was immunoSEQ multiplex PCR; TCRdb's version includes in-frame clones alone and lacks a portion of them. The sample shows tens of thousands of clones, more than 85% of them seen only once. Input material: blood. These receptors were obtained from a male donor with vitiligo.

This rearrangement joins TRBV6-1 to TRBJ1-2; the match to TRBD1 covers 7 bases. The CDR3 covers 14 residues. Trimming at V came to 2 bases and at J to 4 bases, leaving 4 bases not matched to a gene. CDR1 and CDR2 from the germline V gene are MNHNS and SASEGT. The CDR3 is CASSERGPIYGYTF. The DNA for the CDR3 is TGTGCCAGCAGTGAAAGGGGGCCCATCTATGGCTACACCTTC.

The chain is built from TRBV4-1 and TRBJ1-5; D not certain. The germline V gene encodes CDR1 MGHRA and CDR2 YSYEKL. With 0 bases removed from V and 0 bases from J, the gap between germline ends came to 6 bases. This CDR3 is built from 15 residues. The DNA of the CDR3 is TGCGCCAGCAGCCAAGATTCTTATAGCAATCAGCCCCAGCATTTT. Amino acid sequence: CASSQDSYSNQPQHF.

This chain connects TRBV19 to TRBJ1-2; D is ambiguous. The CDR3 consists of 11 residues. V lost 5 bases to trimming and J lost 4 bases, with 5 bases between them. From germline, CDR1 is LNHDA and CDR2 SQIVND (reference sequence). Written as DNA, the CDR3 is TGTGCCAGTAGTCTCGGCTATGGCTACACCTTC. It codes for CASSLGYGYTF.

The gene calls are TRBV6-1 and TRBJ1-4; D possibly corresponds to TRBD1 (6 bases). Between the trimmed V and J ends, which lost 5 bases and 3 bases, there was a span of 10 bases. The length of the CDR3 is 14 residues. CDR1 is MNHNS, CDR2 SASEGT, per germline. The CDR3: CASSTGSANEKLFF. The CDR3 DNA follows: TGTGCCAGCAGTACAGGGAGCGCTAATGAAAAACTGTTTTTT.

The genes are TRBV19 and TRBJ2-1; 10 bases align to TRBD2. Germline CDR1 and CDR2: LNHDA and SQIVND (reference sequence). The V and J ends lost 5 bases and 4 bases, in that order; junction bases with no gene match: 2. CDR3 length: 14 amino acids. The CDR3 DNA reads TGTGCCAGTAGTCTAGCGGGGGTTTACAATGAGCAGTTCTTC. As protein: CASSLAGVYNEQFF.

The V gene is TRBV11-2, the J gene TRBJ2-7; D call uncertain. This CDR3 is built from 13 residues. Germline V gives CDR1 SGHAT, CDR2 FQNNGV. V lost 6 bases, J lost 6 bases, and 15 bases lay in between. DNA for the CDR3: TGTGCCAGCAGTCCTGTGTTCGACTCCGAGCAGTACTTC. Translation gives CASSPVFDSEQYF.

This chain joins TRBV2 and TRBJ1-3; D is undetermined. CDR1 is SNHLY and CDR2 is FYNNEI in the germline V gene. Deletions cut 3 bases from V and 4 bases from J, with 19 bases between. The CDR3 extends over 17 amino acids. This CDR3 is CASSDLRNGGYGNTIYF. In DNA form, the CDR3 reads TGTGCCAGCAGTGACCTTAGGAACGGCGGTTACGGAAACACCATATATTTT.

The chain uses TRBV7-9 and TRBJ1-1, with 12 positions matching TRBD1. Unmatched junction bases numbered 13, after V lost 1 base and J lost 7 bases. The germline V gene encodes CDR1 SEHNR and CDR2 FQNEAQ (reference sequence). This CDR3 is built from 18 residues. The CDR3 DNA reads TGTGCCAGCAGCTTAGGGTCCGGGACAGGGGGCGCGGGAGGTGAAGCTTTCTTT. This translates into CASSLGSGTGGAGGEAFF. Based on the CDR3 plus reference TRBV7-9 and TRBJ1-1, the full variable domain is DTGVSQNPRHKITKRGQNVTFRCDPISEHNRLYWYRQTLGQGPEFLTYFQNEAQLEKSRLLSDRFSAERPKGSFSTLEIQRTEQGDSAMYLCASSLGSGTGGAGGEAFFGQGTRLTVV.

The CDR3, as DNA: TGCAGCGTTGAAGATCGGGACAGGAGCTCTGGGGCCAACGTCCTGACTTTC. This translates into CSVEDRDRSSGANVLTF. The chain combines TRBV29-1 with TRBJ2-6; 8 bases map to TRBD1. Germline V gene data show CDR1 as SQVTM and CDR2 as ANQGSEA. The J segment lost 0 bases and the V segment lost 0 bases, leaving 4 bases of the junction unmatched. CDR3 size: 17 residues.

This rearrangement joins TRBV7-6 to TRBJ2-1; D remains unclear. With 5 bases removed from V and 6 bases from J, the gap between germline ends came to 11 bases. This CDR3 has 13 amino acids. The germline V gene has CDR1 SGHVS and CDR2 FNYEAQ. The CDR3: CASSLGQVNEQFF. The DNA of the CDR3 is TGTGCCAGCAGCCTAGGGCAGGTCAATGAGCAGTTCTTC.

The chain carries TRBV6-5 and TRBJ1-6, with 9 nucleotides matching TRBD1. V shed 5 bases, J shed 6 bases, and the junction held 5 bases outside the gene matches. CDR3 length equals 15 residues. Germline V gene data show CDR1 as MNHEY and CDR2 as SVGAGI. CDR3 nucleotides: TGTGCCAGCAGTCTATGGGACAGGGTTAATTCACCCCTCCACTTT. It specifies CASSLWDRVNSPLHF.

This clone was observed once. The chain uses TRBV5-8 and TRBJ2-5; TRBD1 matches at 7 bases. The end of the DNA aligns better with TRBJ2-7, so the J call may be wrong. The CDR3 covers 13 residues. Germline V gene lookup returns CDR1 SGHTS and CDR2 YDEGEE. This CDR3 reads CASSFRTGYEQYF. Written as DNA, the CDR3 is TGTGCCAGCAGCTTCCGGACAGGTTACGAGCAGTACTTC.

The CDR3 is CASSSIWTDYNEQFF. The DNA of the CDR3 is TGTGCCAGCAGCTCCATCTGGACAGATTACAATGAGCAGTTCTTC. The V gene is TRBV7-9, the J gene TRBJ2-1; the D gene is possibly TRBD1 (6 bases). Trimming took 4 bases from V and 4 from J, leaving 14 bases between them. The CDR3 sequence is 15 residues long. From germline, CDR1 is SEHNR and CDR2 FQNEAQ (reference sequence).

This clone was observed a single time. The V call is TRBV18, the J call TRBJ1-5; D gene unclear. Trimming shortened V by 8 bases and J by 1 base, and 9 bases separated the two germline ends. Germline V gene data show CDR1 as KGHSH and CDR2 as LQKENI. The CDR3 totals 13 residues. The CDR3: CASAQTSNQPQHF. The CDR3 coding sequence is TGTGCCAGCGCCCAAACAAGCAATCAGCCCCAGCATTTT.

The CDR3: CASSLAGKSYEQYF. The CDR3 DNA is TGTGCCAGCAGCTTGGCAGGGAAGTCCTACGAGCAGTACTTC. The chain couples TRBV5-4 to TRBJ2-7; D is possibly TRBD1 (5 bases). There are 14 residues in the CDR3. V was pared by 0 bases and J by 1 base, with 8 bases between. CDR1 SGHNT and CDR2 YYREEE come from the germline V gene (reference sequence).

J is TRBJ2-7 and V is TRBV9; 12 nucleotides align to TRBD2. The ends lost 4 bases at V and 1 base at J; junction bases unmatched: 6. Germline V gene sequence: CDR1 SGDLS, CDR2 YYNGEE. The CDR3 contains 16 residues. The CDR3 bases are TGTGCCAGCAGCCCGACTAGCGGGGGTGCGTCCTACGAGCAGTACTTC. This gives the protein CASSPTSGGASYEQYF.

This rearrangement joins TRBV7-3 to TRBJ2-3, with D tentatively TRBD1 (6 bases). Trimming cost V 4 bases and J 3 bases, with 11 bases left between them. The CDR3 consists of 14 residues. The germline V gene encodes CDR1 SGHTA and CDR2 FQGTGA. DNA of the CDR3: TGTGCCAGCAGCTCGCAGGGGACGACAGATACGCAGTATTTT. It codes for CASSSQGTTDTQYF.

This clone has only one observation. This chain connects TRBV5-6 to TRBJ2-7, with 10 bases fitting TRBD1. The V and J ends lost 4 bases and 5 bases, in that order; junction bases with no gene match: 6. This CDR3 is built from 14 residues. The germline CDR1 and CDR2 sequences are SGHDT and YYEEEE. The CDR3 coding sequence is TGTGCCAGCAGCGGAAGGGACAGGGGAAACGAGCAGTACTTC. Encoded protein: CASSGRDRGNEQYF.

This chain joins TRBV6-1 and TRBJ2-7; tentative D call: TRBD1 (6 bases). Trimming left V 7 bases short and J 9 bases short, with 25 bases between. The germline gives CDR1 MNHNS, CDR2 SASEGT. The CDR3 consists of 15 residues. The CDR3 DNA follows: TGTGCCAGCATAACGGCGCAGGGGAGTTACGGCGGGCAGTACTTC. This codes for CASITAQGSYGGQYF.

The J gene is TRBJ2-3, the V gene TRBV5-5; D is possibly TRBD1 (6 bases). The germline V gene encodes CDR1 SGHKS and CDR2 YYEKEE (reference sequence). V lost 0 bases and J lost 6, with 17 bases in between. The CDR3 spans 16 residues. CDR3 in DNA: TGTGCCAGCAGCTTGGAGGCCCAGGGGATTGGGGATACGCAGTATTTT. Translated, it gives CASSLEAQGIGDTQYF.

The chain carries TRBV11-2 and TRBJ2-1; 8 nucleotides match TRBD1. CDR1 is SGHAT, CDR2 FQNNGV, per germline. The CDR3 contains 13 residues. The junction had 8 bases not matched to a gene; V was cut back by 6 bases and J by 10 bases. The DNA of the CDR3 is TGTGCCAGCAGTCTTCAGGGGGCCAACGAGCAGTTCTTC. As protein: CASSLQGANEQFF.

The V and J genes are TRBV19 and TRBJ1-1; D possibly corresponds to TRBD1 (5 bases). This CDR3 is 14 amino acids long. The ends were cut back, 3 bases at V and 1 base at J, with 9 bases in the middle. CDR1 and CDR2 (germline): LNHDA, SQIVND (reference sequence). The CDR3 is CASSIGRGNTEAFF. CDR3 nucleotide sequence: TGTGCCAGTAGTATTGGTAGGGGGAACACTGAAGCTTTCTTT.

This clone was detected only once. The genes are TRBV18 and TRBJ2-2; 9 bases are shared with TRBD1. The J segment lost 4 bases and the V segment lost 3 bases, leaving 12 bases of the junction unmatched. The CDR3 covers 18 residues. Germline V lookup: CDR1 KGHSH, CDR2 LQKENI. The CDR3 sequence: CASSPISQGAGGTGELFF. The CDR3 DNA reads TGTGCCAGCTCACCGATTTCACAGGGGGCAGGCGGCACCGGGGAGCTGTTTTTT.

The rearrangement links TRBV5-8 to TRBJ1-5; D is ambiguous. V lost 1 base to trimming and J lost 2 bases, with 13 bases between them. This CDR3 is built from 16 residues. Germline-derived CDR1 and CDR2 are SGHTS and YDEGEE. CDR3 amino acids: CASSLWAVKGNQPQHF. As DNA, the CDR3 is TGTGCCAGCAGCTTGTGGGCAGTGAAAGGCAATCAGCCCCAGCATTTT.

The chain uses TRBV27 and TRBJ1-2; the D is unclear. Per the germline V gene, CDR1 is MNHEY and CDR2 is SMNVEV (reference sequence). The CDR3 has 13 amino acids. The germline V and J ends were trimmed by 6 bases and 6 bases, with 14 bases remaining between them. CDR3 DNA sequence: TGTGCCAGCAGCCCTCGCCGGGAAAATGGCTACACCTTC. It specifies CASSPRRENGYTF.

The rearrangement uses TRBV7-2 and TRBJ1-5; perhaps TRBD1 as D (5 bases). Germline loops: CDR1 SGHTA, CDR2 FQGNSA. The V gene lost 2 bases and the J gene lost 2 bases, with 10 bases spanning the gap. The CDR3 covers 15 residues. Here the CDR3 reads CASSLQGTGNQPQHF. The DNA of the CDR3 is TGTGCCAGCAGCTTACAGGGAACGGGCAATCAGCCCCAGCATTTT.

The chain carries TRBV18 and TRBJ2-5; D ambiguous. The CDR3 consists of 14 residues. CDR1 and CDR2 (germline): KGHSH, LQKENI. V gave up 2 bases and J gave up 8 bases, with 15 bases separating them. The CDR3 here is CASSPDARVGTQYF. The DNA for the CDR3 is TGTGCCAGCTCACCAGACGCTCGGGTCGGAACCCAGTACTTC.

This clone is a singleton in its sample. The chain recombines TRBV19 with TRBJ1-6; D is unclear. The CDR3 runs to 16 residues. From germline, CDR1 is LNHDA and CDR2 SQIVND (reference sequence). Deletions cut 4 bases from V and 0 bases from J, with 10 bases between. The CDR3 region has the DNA TGTGCCAGTAGTAAAGCGGGGATCTCCTATAATTCACCCCTCCACTTT. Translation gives CASSKAGISYNSPLHF. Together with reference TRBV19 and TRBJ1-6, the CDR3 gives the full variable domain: DGGITQSPKYLFRKEGQNVTLSCEQNLNHDAMYWYRQDPGQGLRLIYYSQIVNDFQKGDIAEGYSVSREKKESFPLTVTSAQKNPTAFYLCASSKAGISYNSPLHFGNGTRLTVT.

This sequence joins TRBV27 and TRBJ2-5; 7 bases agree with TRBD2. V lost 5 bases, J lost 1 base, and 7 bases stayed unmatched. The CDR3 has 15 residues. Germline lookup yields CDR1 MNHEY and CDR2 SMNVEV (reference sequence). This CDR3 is CASSAPLASQETQYF. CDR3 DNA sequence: TGTGCCAGCAGTGCCCCACTAGCGTCCCAAGAGACCCAGTACTTC.

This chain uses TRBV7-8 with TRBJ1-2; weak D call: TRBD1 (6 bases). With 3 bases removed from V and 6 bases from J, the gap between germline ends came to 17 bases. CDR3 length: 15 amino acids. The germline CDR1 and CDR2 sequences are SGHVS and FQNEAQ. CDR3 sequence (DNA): TGTGCCAGCAGCTTTGGGACCCAAGGGGGAGATGGCTACACCTTC. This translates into CASSFGTQGGDGYTF.

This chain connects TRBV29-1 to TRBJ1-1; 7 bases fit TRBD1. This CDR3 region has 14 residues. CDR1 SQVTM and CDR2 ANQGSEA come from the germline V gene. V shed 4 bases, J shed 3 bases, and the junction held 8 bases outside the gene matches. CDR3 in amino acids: CSVVRQGYDTEAFF. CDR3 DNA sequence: TGCAGCGTTGTCAGACAGGGTTATGACACTGAAGCTTTCTTT.